This is a list of T cell receptor beta chains from one sample in a study of T cell responses to AZD1222 COVID-19 vaccine. Produced via immunoSEQ multiplex PCR; TCRdb's table is partial and in-frame only. This table has tens of thousands of clones, over 65% appearing once. The sample consisted of peripheral blood, taken 28 days after the second AZD1222 dose. The receptors were sampled from an adult who received the AZD1222 COVID-19 vaccine. CDR3s include the opening cysteine and the closing phenylalanine or tryptophan. A D gene is named only where the DNA matches it firmly. Rows give clone size only sometimes, using once, few, many, or a class for an expanded clone.

D: -; J: TRBJ2-7; size: -; V: TRBV10-1; DNA: TGCGCCAGCACCAAGGCAGGGACCTACGAGCAGTACTTC; CDR3: CASTKAGTYEQYF
D: TRBD1; J: TRBJ1-2; size: once; V: TRBV5-8; DNA: TGTGCCAGCAGCTTCATGGACAGGAAGGGGGGCTACACCTTC; CDR3: CASSFMDRKGGYTF
D: -; J: TRBJ2-6; size: -; V: TRBV30; DNA: TGTGCCTGGACGGGTGGGGTTGTAAGCACTGGGGCCAACGTCCTGACTTTC; CDR3: CAWTGGVVSTGANVLTF
D: -; J: TRBJ2-2; size: -; V: TRBV5-5; DNA: TGTGCCAGCAGCTTGGCCACGGGGGTTGCGAACACCGGGGAGCTGTTTTTT; CDR3: CASSLATGVANTGELFF
D: -; J: TRBJ2-3; size: few; V: TRBV11-3; DNA: TGTGCCAGCAGCCCCCGGGGGACTAGCACAGATACGCAGTATTTT; CDR3: CASSPRGTSTDTQYF
D: TRBD2; J: TRBJ2-3; size: once; V: TRBV5-6; DNA: TGTGCCAGCAGCTTGCGGGGGGGCCAAAGGTTGGATACGCAGTATTTT; CDR3: CASSLRGGQRLDTQYF
D: TRBD2; J: TRBJ2-3; size: -; V: TRBV4-3; DNA: TGCGCCAGCAGCCAAGATTTGACGGGGGGGCCAGATACGCAGTATTTT; CDR3: CASSQDLTGGPDTQYF
D: -; J: TRBJ2-5; size: -; V: TRBV7-8; DNA: TGTGCCAGCAGCTTAGTTTATCGGGGATCGGAAGAGACCCAGTACTTC; CDR3: CASSLVYRGSEETQYF
D: -; J: TRBJ1-4; size: -; V: TRBV19; DNA: TGTGCCAGTAGTATAGATGTCTTCGAAAAACTGTTTTTT; CDR3: CASSIDVFEKLFF
D: TRBD2; J: TRBJ2-2; size: -; V: TRBV4-2; DNA: TGTGCCAGCAGCCAAGATTCCCTAGCGGGGGGCCGTCCGGAGCTGTTTTTT; CDR3: CASSQDSLAGGRPELFF
D: TRBD2; J: TRBJ2-7; size: once; V: TRBV28; DNA: TGTGCCAGCAGTTTAGAGTTCGGGCGGGGGGGTATCGACGAGCAGTACTTC; CDR3: CASSLEFGRGGIDEQYF
D: TRBD2; J: TRBJ2-1; size: -; V: TRBV7-3; DNA: TGTGCCAGCAGCGATCTAGCGGGGGGGTTTTCTGAGCAGTTCTTC; CDR3: CASSDLAGGFSEQFF
D: TRBD1; J: TRBJ2-7; size: -; V: TRBV15; DNA: TGTGCCACCAGCAGAACGGACAGGAAATACGAGCAGTACTTC; CDR3: CATSRTDRKYEQYF
D: -; J: TRBJ1-3; size: -; V: TRBV11-2; DNA: TGTGCCAGCAGCTTAGGTTGGGTCGGGGGCGCTGGAAACACCATATATTTT; CDR3: CASSLGWVGGAGNTIYF
D: -; J: TRBJ2-3; size: -; V: TRBV11-3; DNA: TGTGCCAGCAGCTTGGGTGGGGTACGGGGGAATACGCAGTATTTT; CDR3: CASSLGGVRGNTQYF
D: TRBD1; J: TRBJ1-3; size: -; V: TRBV14; DNA: TGTGCCAGCAGCCCGCGGACAGGTGCAGGAAACACCATATATTTT; CDR3: CASSPRTGAGNTIYF
D: -; J: TRBJ1-2; size: few; V: TRBV28; DNA: TGTGCCAGCAGTTTATGGTCTGGGGACTATGGCTACACCTTC; CDR3: CASSLWSGDYGYTF